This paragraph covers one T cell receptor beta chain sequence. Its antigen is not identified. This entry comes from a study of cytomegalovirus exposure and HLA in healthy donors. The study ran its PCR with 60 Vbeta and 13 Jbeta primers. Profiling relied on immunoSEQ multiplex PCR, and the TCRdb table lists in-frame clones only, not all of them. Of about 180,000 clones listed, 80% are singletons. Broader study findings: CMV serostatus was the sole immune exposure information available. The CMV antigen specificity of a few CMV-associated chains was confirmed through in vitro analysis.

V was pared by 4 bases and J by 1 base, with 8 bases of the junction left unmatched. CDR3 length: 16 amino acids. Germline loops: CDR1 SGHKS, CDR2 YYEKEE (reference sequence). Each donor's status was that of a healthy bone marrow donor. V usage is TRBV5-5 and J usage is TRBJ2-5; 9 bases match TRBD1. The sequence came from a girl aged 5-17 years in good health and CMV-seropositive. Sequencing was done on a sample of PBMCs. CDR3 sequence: CASSRTGASGQETQYF. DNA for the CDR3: TGTGCCAGCAGCAGGACAGGGGCGTCGGGCCAAGAGACCCAGTACTTC.